The source of this T cell receptor (beta chain) is a study of post-analysis software for immune sequencing data. Study-level information: Recorded disease courses covered relapsing-remitting, secondary progressive and progressive-relapsing multiple sclerosis. Some patients had no subtype annotation. Study-wide results and caveats: The authors found that F measure strongly co-clustered same-batch samples. Normalized Chao1 diversity in multiple sclerosis patients fell significantly below that of controls. There were five or six TRBV segments more frequent in patients than controls, and TRBV5-6, TRBV5-1 and TRBV20-1 were among them.

This CDR3 contains 14 residues. Germline V lookup: CDR1 DFQATT, CDR2 SNEGSKA (reference sequence). Trimming took 3 bases from V and 7 from J; bases not matched to a gene: 8. Presence of unique molecular identifiers characterized the TCR beta cDNA libraries. Input amounts of 1 to 10 million T cells were used. These gave 500,000 or so cDNA molecules, so each molecule approximated one T cell. TCRdb independently ran MiXCR on the PCR reads; one entry per CDR3 protein. This sample has fewer than 900,000 distinct CDR3 sequences; around 46% occur once, and the top ten carry 4.9%. This clonotype was observed a few times. The antigen is undetermined.

The sequence was collected from a girl under 18 with multiple sclerosis. This chain joins TRBV20-1 and TRBJ1-2; 10 positions match TRBD1. Sequenced: blood. The CDR3 loop reads CSARWTGGRGGYTF. The DNA of the CDR3 is TGCAGTGCTAGGTGGACAGGGGGTCGGGGTGGCTACACCTTC.